The present T cell receptor (beta chain) was sequenced within a study of metastatic and nonmetastatic thyroid tumors (dated by TCRdb to 2020 to 2022). About the study as a whole: The researchers compared repertoires between peripheral blood samples and tumor or nodule tissue samples from patients with malignant or benign thyroid disease.

About this clone: It has no known antigen specificity. A much larger clone differs by one base, so this may be a read error.

Libraries were built with PCR. TCRdb lists the instrument as Illumina HiSeq 4000. High-throughput sequencing was used to profile the TCR beta-chain CDR3 region of each patient. The authors processed their data as follows. Drawing on CDR3 differences between clinicopathological groups, the researchers built a classifier meant to tell apart patients with distant-metastatic papillary thyroid cancer. The Shannon index was used to measure repertoire diversity, and the Morisita-Horn index was used to measure how similar tumor and blood repertoires were. Through fastp at Q25 and MiXCR, TCRdb rebuilt clones from the public reads, retaining in-frame beta chains. TCRdb's processing, not the study's, gives the V and J calls here. This sample lists about 69,000 clones; 13% to 15% were detected once. The ten largest make up approximately 7% of the sample. No patient had received any treatment before thyroid surgery. The study retrospectively analysed patient clinical samples collected from about 2012 to 2018 using T-cell receptor beta sequencing.

The paper as a whole reports these results and caveats: In both blood and tumor samples, malignant tumors were reported to have significantly higher TCR beta diversity than benign nodules.

The sequence was collected from a male donor with papillary thyroid cancer or a benign thyroid nodule (not recorded which). Some clones in this sample may be carry-over from other donors' samples. The sample consisted of blood.

The CDR3 protein is CASSPLAAPVDYNSPLHF. The nucleotides are TGTGCCAGCAGCCCCCTGGCTGCGCCAGTGGACTATAATTCACCCCTCCACTTT. This chain is built from TRBV3-1 and TRBJ1-6; the D gene remains uncertain. CDR1 and CDR2, looked up from the germline V gene (reference sequence), are LGHDT and YNNKEL. V is pared back by 4 bases and J by 3 bases, with 19 bases lying between the germline termini. The CDR3 holds 18 amino acids from the cysteine to the phenylalanine. Of the read, only the CDR3 DNA is kept; its 54 bases are in frame from base 1.